This T cell receptor (beta chain) was documented in a study of blood T cell repertoires in COVID-19. Across the study: Whether acute or convalescent, the COVID-19 samples came from the United States, Italy and Spain.

A word on this clone: Distinct nucleotide sequences in the sample also encode this CDR3.

Under the authors' procedure: The assay estimated nucleated cells by amplifying reference gene primers. Some clones are missing from TCRdb's copy, which holds only in-frame ones; the method was immunoSEQ multiplex PCR. V and J calls plus clone size are reproduced from that table; the DNA served to infer D and trimming. The sample has hundreds of thousands of clones; roughly 86% are singletons. The CDR3 runs to 12 residues. Trimming shortened V by 7 bases and J by 1 base, and 5 bases separated the two germline ends. This TCR derives from a woman aged 45-59 years who had recovered from COVID-19. The V call is TRBV12-3 or TRBV12-4, the J call TRBJ1-3; D is undetermined. The sequenced material came from PBMCs or T cells enriched from blood (not recorded which). The CDR3 coding sequence is TGTGCCAGCACCCGGTCTGGAAACACCATATATTTT. Translated, it gives CASTRSGNTIYF.